These T cell receptor beta chains were read from a single sample in a study of OX40 agonist ivuxolimab in advanced cancers. Clones were sequenced by immunoSEQ multiplex PCR, and TCRdb holds only the in-frame ones, with some missing. The data hold about 28,000 clones, with almost 80% observed a single time. The sequencing here drew on CD4+ or CD8+ T cells sorted from blood, taken in a trial of the OX40 agonist ivuxolimab. The receptor set was obtained from an adult with an advanced solid tumor such as melanoma, head and neck, liver or kidney cancer. Each CDR3 is given with its conserved first and last residue. A D gene is named only where the DNA matches it firmly. Some rows mark clone size as missing; the rest say once, few, many or name a class of expanded clone.

j_call d_call clone_size v_call cdr3_nt cdr3_aa
TRBJ1-6 NA NA TRBV11-3 TGTGCCAGCAGCTACGGGGGAATTTCACCCCTCCACTTT CASSYGGISPLHF
TRBJ2-7 NA NA TRBV5-5 TGTGCCAGCAGCTTTGTCGGCAGCTACGAGCAGTACTTC CASSFVGSYEQYF
TRBJ2-1 TRBD2 few TRBV27 TGTGCCAGCGGGGGGGACGGCACCTACAATGAGCAGTTCTTC CASGGDGTYNEQFF
TRBJ2-2 NA NA TRBV27 TGTGCCAGCACAGGAACCGGGGAGCTGTTTTTT CASTGTGELFF
TRBJ2-7 NA NA TRBV6-5 TGTGCCAGCAGTCCCCACGGGGAAGTTTACGAGCAGTACTTC CASSPHGEVYEQYF
TRBJ1-2 TRBD1 few TRBV6-5 TGTGCCAGCAGTTCGGGGACAGCTAACTATGGCTACACCTTC CASSSGTANYGYTF
TRBJ1-3 NA NA TRBV15 TGTGCCACCAGCAGAGCCTCTGGAAACACCATATATTTT CATSRASGNTIYF
TRBJ2-2 NA NA TRBV7-8 TGTGCCAGCGACCCAGCTACCGGGGAGCTGTTTTTT CASDPATGELFF
TRBJ1-5 NA once TRBV4-1 TGCGCCAGCAGCCAAGTGTTCCCAAATCAGCCCCAGCATTTT CASSQVFPNQPQHF
TRBJ2-7 TRBD2 NA TRBV5-1 TGCGCCAGCACGGGAGCGGGGGGCATCTACGAGCAGTACTTC CASTGAGGIYEQYF
TRBJ1-5 TRBD1 once TRBV30 TGTGCCTGGAGTTTCACAGGGGGCACCCAGCATTTT CAWSFTGGTQHF
TRBJ1-1 TRBD1 NA TRBV27 TGTGCCAGCAGTCCTGGGACAGGGGGCGGGTGGACTGAAGCTTTCTTT CASSPGTGGGWTEAFF
TRBJ1-4 NA NA TRBV4-3 TGCGCCAGCAGCCAAGTACTTGGGGATGAAAAACTGTTTTTT CASSQVLGDEKLFF
TRBJ1-2 NA NA TRBV29-1 TGCAGCGTTGAAACGAGGGCGGCCTATGGCTACACCTTC CSVETRAAYGYTF
TRBJ2-1 NA NA TRBV10-3 TGTGCCATCAGTGGGGGGGGTAACAGGGTGAATGAGCAGTTCTTC CAISGGGNRVNEQFF
TRBJ1-2 TRBD1 NA TRBV19 TGTGCCAGTAGTACCGGCGGCAGGGGGTTTTATGGCTACACCTTC CASSTGGRGFYGYTF
TRBJ2-5 TRBD1 few TRBV7-8 TGTGCCAGCTGGGGGTACACGACAGGGGAGGAGACCCAGTACTTC CASWGYTTGEETQYF
TRBJ1-6 NA medium-sized TRBV4-3 TGCGCCAGCAGCCAAGGGTGGCAGGACTCCTATAATTCACCCCTCCACTTT CASSQGWQDSYNSPLHF
TRBJ1-1 TRBD1 once TRBV5-4 TGTGCCAGCAGCGGGACAGCCCTGGGGACTGAAGCTTTCTTT CASSGTALGTEAFF
TRBJ2-5 TRBD2 NA TRBV11-2 TGTGCCAGCAGCTCCGGCGGGCGGGGGGGCATTGAGACCCAGTACTTC CASSSGGRGGIETQYF
TRBJ1-5 NA NA TRBV4-1 TGCGCCAGCAGCCTCGGGATTACCAATCAGCCCCAGCATTTT CASSLGITNQPQHF
TRBJ2-7 NA NA TRBV5-8 TGTGCCAGCAGCCCGGCGGGCAGCTCCTACGAGCAGTACTTC CASSPAGSSYEQYF
TRBJ2-3 NA few TRBV6-1 TGTGCCAGCAGCAACGGACTACTTAGCACAGATACGCAGTATTTT CASSNGLLSTDTQYF
TRBJ1-2 TRBD1 NA TRBV6-6 TGTGCCAGCAGACGGGGACAGTCCTATGGCTACACCTTC CASRRGQSYGYTF
TRBJ1-1 NA NA TRBV7-9 TGTGCCAGCAGCACCGACCGTGGGACTGAAGCTTTCTTT CASSTDRGTEAFF
TRBJ1-5 TRBD1 NA TRBV19 TGTGCCAGTAGTCTCGGGACAGGGGGACATAGCAATCAGCCCCAGCATTTT CASSLGTGGHSNQPQHF
TRBJ2-1 NA NA TRBV7-8 TGTGCCAGCAGCTTAGAAAGGGCGCGCCATGAGCAGTTCTTC CASSLERARHEQFF
TRBJ2-7 TRBD2 NA TRBV7-9 TGTGCCAGCAGCTCTGAGCGGGGGGTCTACGAGCAGTACTTC CASSSERGVYEQYF
TRBJ2-1 TRBD1 NA TRBV30 TGTGCCCTAACCCGGACAGGGCGGTCCTACAATGAGCAGTTCTTC CALTRTGRSYNEQFF
TRBJ2-7 TRBD2 NA TRBV7-9 TGTGCCAGCAGCTCCCGGGAGGTGATGATTTACGAGCAGTACTTC CASSSREVMIYEQYF
TRBJ1-6 TRBD1 NA TRBV5-1 TGCGCCAGCAGCGACGGGACAGGGGATAATTCACCCCTCCACTTT CASSDGTGDNSPLHF
TRBJ1-2 TRBD1 NA TRBV29-1 TGCAGCGTTGAAGGGGACAGGGGCGTGGGGAACTATGGCTACACCTTC CSVEGDRGVGNYGYTF
TRBJ2-7 NA NA TRBV2 TGTGCCAGCACTATCCCCCTCTCCTACGAGCAGTACTTC CASTIPLSYEQYF
TRBJ1-2 TRBD1 NA TRBV5-5 TGTGCCAGCAGCCCCGGTGAGGGGGCGTTCCTTGGCTACACCTTC CASSPGEGAFLGYTF
TRBJ2-7 NA NA TRBV5-4 TGTGCCAGCAGCTTAAGTGCTATCTCCTACGAGCAGTACTTC CASSLSAISYEQYF
TRBJ1-2 NA NA TRBV19 TGTGCCAGTAGTATAACGGGCCCTGGCTACACCTTC CASSITGPGYTF
TRBJ2-7 NA NA TRBV4-1 TGCGCCAGCAGTCCCCCGGGGGAGTACGAGCAGTACTTC CASSPPGEYEQYF